Listed below are T cell receptor beta chains from one sample, sequenced in a study of siplizumab effects on memory and regulatory T cells. The method was immunoSEQ multiplex PCR; TCRdb's version includes in-frame clones alone and lacks a portion of them. Of tens of thousands of clones in the sample, approximately 97% were seen once. Sequenced material: naive CD8+ T cells sorted from blood. These receptors all stem from a human donor in good health. CDR3s include the opening cysteine and the closing phenylalanine or tryptophan. The order of the fields is J gene, D gene, V gene, CDR3 DNA, CDR3 protein. A D gene is named only where the DNA matches it firmly.

TRBJ2-7	TRBD1	TRBV4-1	TGCGCCAGCAGCCCAGCCTTGACAGGGTACTACGAGCAGTACTTC	CASSPALTGYYEQYF
TRBJ2-1	NA	TRBV6-6	TGTGCCAGCAGTCCCGAACAGCGGACCTACAATGAGCAGTTCTTC	CASSPEQRTYNEQFF
TRBJ1-1	NA	TRBV7-8	TGTGCCAGCAGCCCGGGGGGGAACACTGAAGCTTTCTTT	CASSPGGNTEAFF
TRBJ1-1	TRBD1	TRBV10-1	TGCGCCAGCAAAGCCGACAGGGCCACTGAAGCTTTCTTT	CASKADRATEAFF
TRBJ2-1	TRBD2	TRBV28	TGTGCCAGCAGCCCTAGCGGGACGAGCTCCTACAATGAGCAGTTCTTC	CASSPSGTSSYNEQFF
TRBJ2-3	NA	TRBV18	TGTGCCAGCTCACCACCGGACATTTCACCCTCCACAGATACGCAGTATTTT	CASSPPDISPSTDTQYF
TRBJ2-3	NA	TRBV27	TGTGCCAGCAGTTCCCGGCTGGCGGGTGGCACAGATACGCAGTATTTT	CASSSRLAGGTDTQYF
TRBJ2-7	TRBD1	TRBV10-3	TGTGCCATCAGTATCCGGGACAGGGGCCACGAGCAGTACTTC	CAISIRDRGHEQYF
TRBJ2-1	TRBD1	TRBV7-9	TGTGCCAGCGTCCCCCGGACAGGCGCTCCCTACAATGAGCAGTTCTTC	CASVPRTGAPYNEQFF
TRBJ2-2	NA	TRBV9	TGTGCCAGCAGCCCAATGTCCGGGGAGCTGTTTTTT	CASSPMSGELFF
TRBJ2-1	TRBD2	TRBV29-1	TGCAGCGTCGACTCCGGGACTAGCGGGACCTACAATGAGCAGTTCTTC	CSVDSGTSGTYNEQFF
TRBJ2-7	TRBD1	TRBV27	TGTGCCAGCAGGGGACAGGGAGGCTACGAGCAGTACTTC	CASRGQGGYEQYF
TRBJ2-5	NA	TRBV27	TGTGCCAGCAGTGGGGGAAGCCAAGAGACCCAGTACTTC	CASSGGSQETQYF
TRBJ2-7	NA	TRBV5-6	TGTGCCAGCAGCAAGGACCACATTTACGAGCAGTACTTC	CASSKDHIYEQYF
TRBJ2-4	NA	TRBV7-8	TGTGCCAGCAGCTTACACCCGACCCCGGGTGGCAAAAACATTCAGTACTTC	CASSLHPTPGGKNIQYF
TRBJ2-7	NA	TRBV20-1	TGCAGTGCTGGGAGCTCCTACGAGCAGTACTTC	CSAGSSYEQYF
TRBJ2-5	NA	TRBV11-2	TGTGCCAGCAGCTTAGTCCGGGCCCAAGAGACCCAGTACTTC	CASSLVRAQETQYF
TRBJ1-1	NA	TRBV29-1	TGCAGCGGGGCCTTGGGCAGACTGAACACTGAAGCTTTCTTT	CSGALGRLNTEAFF
TRBJ1-4	TRBD1	TRBV4-2	TGTGCCAGCAGCGGTACAGGGGGATGGGCAACTAATGAAAAACTGTTTTTT	CASSGTGGWATNEKLFF
TRBJ2-7	NA	TRBV29-1	TGCAGCGTTGAAAGGGGCCCGTACGAGCAGTACTTC	CSVERGPYEQYF
TRBJ2-1	NA	TRBV19	TGTGCCAGTAGTAAGACAGACCCCTCCTACAATGAGCAGTTCTTC	CASSKTDPSYNEQFF
TRBJ2-3	TRBD2	TRBV10-2	TGCGCCAGCAGTGAGCTAGCGGGAGGTCTTACAGATACGCAGTATTTT	CASSELAGGLTDTQYF
TRBJ2-6	NA	TRBV7-8	TGTGCCAGCAGCCTCGGGAGATCCGGGGCCAACGTCCTGACTTTC	CASSLGRSGANVLTF
TRBJ2-7	NA	TRBV6-6	TGTGCCAGCAGTTACTCGTCCTACGAGCAGTACTTC	CASSYSSYEQYF
TRBJ2-1	TRBD2	TRBV28	TGTGCCAGCAGTTTACCCCCGGCTAGCGGGAGGGCATACAATGAGCAGTTCTTC	CASSLPPASGRAYNEQFF
TRBJ1-1	NA	TRBV11-3	TGTGCCAGCAGCTTAGATCGGGGTATTGAAGCTTTCTTT	CASSLDRGIEAFF
TRBJ2-1	TRBD2	TRBV7-9	TGTGCCAGCAGCCTTACTAGCGCACCCTACAATGAGCAGTTCTTC	CASSLTSAPYNEQFF
TRBJ2-1	NA	TRBV19	TGTGCCAGTAGTATACCCCCATCCTACAATGAGCAGTTCTTC	CASSIPPSYNEQFF
TRBJ1-3	TRBD1	TRBV9	TGTGCCAGCAAGGAGGGGGCTACTGGAAACACCATATATTTT	CASKEGATGNTIYF
TRBJ1-2	NA	TRBV30	TGTGCCTGGGGCCCCCAGGGGCATGGCTACACCTTC	CAWGPQGHGYTF
TRBJ2-7	TRBD1	TRBV27	TGTGCCAGCAGCCCCGGACAGGGCCCCTACGAGCAGTACTTC	CASSPGQGPYEQYF
TRBJ2-6	TRBD2	TRBV27	TGTGCCAGCAGTTTAATCCAGCGGGGGAGCCATTCTGGGGCCAACGTCCTGACTTTC	CASSLIQRGSHSGANVLTF
TRBJ2-3	NA	TRBV9	TGTGCCAGCAGCGTAGAGGGGAACACAGATACGCAGTATTTT	CASSVEGNTDTQYF
TRBJ2-5	NA	TRBV6-5	TGTGCCAGCACCCCAGTCAGGGCCTCGCATGAGACCCAGTACTTC	CASTPVRASHETQYF
TRBJ2-3	TRBD2	TRBV2	TGTGCCAGCAGTGTAATGGGACTAGCGGGATTCTCCACAGATACGCAGTATTTT	CASSVMGLAGFSTDTQYF
TRBJ1-2	NA	TRBV4-1	TGCGCCAGCAGCAGGGGCGACTATGGCTACACCTTC	CASSRGDYGYTF
TRBJ1-2	TRBD1	TRBV27	TGTGCCAGCCACGACAGGGGAGTACATGGCTACACCTTC	CASHDRGVHGYTF
TRBJ1-5	NA	TRBV2	TGTGCCAGCTCCGGGTGGAGTTTCTATAGCAATCAGCCCCAGCATTTT	CASSGWSFYSNQPQHF
TRBJ1-6	NA	TRBV14	TGTGCCAGCAGCAACCTAGGGACGGGAGATTCACCCCTCCACTTT	CASSNLGTGDSPLHF
TRBJ2-1	TRBD2	TRBV28	TGTGCCTCCCTTGGGACTAGCTACAATGAGCAGTTCTTC	CASLGTSYNEQFF
TRBJ2-3	NA	TRBV4-1	TGCGCCAGCAGCCAAGAATCCAGGCCCACAGATACGCAGTATTTT	CASSQESRPTDTQYF
TRBJ1-5	NA	TRBV5-6	TGTGCCAGCAGCTTGCGGGCCTTAAGCAATCAGCCCCAGCATTTT	CASSLRALSNQPQHF
TRBJ1-1	TRBD1	TRBV2	TGTGCCAGCAGGATGGGACAGACGCCTGAAGCTTTCTTT	CASRMGQTPEAFF